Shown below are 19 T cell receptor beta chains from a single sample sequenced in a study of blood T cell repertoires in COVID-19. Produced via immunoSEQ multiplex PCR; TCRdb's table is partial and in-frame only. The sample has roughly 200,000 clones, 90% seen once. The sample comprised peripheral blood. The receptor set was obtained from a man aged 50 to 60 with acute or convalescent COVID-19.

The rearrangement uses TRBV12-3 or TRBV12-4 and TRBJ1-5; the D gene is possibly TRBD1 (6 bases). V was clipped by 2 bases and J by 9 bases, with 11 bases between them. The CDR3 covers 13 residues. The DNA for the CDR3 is TGTGCCAGCAGTTTATTGGACAGTCGGCCCCAGCATTTT. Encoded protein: CASSLLDSRPQHF.

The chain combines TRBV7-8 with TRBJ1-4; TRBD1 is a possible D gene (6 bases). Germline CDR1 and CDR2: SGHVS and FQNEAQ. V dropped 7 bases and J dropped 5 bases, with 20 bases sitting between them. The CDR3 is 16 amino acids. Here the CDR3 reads CASTQIQGGWNEKLFF. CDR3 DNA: TGTGCCAGCACCCAAATACAGGGCGGGTGGAATGAAAAACTGTTTTTT.

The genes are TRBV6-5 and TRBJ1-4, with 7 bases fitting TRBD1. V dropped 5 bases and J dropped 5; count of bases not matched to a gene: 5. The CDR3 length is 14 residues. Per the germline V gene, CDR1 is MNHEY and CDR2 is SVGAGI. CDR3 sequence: CASSRGQLNEKLFF. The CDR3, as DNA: TGTGCCAGCAGTAGGGGACAGCTAAATGAAAAACTGTTTTTT.

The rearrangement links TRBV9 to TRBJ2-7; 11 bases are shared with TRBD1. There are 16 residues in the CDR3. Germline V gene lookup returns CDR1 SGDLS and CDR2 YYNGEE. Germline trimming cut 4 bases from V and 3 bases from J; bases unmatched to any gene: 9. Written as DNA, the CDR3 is TGTGCCAGCAGCCTTGGGACAGGGGGTAAATACTACGAGCAGTACTTC. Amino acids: CASSLGTGGKYYEQYF.

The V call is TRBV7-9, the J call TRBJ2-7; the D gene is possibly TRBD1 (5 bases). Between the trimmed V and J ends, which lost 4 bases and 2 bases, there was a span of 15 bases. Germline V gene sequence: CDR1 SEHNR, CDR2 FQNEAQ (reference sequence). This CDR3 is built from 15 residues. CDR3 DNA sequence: TGTGCCAGCAGCTCGACGGTTTGGGGCCCCTACGAGCAGTACTTC. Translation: CASSSTVWGPYEQYF. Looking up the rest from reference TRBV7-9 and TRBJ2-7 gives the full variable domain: DTGVSQNPRHKITKRGQNVTFRCDPISEHNRLYWYRQTLGQGPEFLTYFQNEAQLEKSRLLSDRFSAERPKGSFSTLEIQRTEQGDSAMYLCASSSTVWGPYEQYFGPGTRLTVT.

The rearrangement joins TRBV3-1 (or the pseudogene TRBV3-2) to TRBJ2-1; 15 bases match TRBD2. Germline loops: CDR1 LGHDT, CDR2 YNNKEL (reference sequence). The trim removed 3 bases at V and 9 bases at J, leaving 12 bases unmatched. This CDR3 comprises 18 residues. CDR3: CASSQSFFGLAGGVEQFF. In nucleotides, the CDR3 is TGTGCCAGCAGCCAGAGCTTCTTTGGACTAGCGGGAGGGGTTGAGCAGTTCTTC.

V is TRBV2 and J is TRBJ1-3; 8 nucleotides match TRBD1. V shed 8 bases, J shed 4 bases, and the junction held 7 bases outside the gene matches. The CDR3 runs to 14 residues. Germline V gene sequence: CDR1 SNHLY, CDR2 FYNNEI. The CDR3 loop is CASWGAGGGNTIYF. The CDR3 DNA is TGTGCCAGCTGGGGTGCAGGGGGCGGAAACACCATATATTTT. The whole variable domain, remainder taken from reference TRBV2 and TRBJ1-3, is EPEVTQTPSHQVTQMGQEVILRCVPISNHLYFYWYRQILGQKVEFLVSFYNNEISEKSEIFDDQFSVERPDGSNFTLKIRSTKLEDSAMYFCASWGAGGGNTIYFGEGSWLTVV.

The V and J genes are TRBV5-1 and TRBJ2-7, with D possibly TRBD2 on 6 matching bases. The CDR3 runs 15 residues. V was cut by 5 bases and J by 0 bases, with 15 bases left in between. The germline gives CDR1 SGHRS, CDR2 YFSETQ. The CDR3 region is CASSRNSGTSYEQYF. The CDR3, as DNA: TGCGCCAGCAGTCGAAATAGCGGTACCTCCTACGAGCAGTACTTC.

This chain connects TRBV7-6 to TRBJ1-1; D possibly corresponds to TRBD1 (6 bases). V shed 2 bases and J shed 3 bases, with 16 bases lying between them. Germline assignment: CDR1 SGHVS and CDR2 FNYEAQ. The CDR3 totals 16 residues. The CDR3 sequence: CASSLRAGEGYTEAFF. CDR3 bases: TGTGCCAGCAGCTTACGGGCAGGGGAGGGGTACACTGAAGCTTTCTTT.

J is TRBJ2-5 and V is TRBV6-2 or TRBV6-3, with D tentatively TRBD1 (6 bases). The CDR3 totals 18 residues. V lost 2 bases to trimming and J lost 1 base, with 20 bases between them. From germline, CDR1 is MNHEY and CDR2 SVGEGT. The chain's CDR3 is CASSYIPTGVGGQETQYF. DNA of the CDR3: TGTGCCAGCAGTTACATCCCCACCGGGGTAGGGGGCCAAGAGACCCAGTACTTC.

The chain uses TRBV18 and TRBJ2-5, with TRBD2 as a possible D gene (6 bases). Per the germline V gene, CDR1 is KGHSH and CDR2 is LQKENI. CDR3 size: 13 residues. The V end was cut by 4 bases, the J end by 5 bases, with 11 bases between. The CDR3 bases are TGTGCCAGCTCACGGGGACTGGCGGAGACCCAGTACTTC. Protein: CASSRGLAETQYF.

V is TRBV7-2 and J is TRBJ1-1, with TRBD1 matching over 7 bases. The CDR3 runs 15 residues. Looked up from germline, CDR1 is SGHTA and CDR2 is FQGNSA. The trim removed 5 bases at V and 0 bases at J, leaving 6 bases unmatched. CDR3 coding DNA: TGTGCCAGCAGCGTACCGGGACAGTTGAACACTGAAGCTTTCTTT. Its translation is CASSVPGQLNTEAFF.

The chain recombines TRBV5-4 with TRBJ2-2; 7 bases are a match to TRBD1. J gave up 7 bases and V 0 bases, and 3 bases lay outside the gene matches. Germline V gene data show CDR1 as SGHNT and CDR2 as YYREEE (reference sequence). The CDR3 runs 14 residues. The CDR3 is CASSLGQGDGELFF. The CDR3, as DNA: TGTGCCAGCAGCTTGGGACAGGGCGACGGGGAGCTGTTTTTT.

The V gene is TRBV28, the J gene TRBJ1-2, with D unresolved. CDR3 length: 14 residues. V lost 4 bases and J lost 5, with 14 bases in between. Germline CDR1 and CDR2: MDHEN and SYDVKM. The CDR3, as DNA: TGTGCCAGCAGTTCCCCCGAGGCTTTTTATGGCTACACCTTC. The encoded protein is CASSSPEAFYGYTF.

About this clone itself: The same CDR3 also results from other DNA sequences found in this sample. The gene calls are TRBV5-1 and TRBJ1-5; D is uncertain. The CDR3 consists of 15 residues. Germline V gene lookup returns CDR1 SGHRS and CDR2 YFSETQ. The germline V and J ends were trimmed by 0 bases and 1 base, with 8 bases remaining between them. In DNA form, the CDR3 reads TGCGCCAGCAGCTTGGATCCGGGGAGCAATCAGCCCCAGCATTTT. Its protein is CASSLDPGSNQPQHF.

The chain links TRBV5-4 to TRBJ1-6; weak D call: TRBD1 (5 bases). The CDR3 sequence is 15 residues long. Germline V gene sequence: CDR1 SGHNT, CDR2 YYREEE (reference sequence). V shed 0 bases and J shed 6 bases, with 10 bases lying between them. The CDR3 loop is CASSLDRTLNSPLHF. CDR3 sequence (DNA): TGTGCCAGCAGCTTGGACAGGACACTTAATTCACCCCTCCACTTT.

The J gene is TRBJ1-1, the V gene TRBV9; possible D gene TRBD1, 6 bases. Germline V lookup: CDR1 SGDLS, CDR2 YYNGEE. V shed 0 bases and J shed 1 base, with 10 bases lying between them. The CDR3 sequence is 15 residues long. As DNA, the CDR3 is TGTGCCAGCAGCGTAGCCCCGGGACAGAACACTGAAGCTTTCTTT. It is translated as CASSVAPGQNTEAFF.

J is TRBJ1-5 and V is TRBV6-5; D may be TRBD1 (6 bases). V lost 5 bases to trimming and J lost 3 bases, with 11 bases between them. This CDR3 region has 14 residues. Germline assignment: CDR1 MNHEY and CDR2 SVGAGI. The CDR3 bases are TGTGCCAGCAGTCTGGACAGCTTCAATCAGCCCCAGCATTTT. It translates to CASSLDSFNQPQHF.

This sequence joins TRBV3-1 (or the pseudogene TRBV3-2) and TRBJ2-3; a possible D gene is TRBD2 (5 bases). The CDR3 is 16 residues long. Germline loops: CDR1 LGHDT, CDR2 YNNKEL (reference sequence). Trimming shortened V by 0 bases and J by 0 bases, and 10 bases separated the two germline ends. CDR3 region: CASSQDRELSTDTQYF. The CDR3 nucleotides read TGTGCCAGCAGCCAAGATCGGGAACTTAGCACAGATACGCAGTATTTT.